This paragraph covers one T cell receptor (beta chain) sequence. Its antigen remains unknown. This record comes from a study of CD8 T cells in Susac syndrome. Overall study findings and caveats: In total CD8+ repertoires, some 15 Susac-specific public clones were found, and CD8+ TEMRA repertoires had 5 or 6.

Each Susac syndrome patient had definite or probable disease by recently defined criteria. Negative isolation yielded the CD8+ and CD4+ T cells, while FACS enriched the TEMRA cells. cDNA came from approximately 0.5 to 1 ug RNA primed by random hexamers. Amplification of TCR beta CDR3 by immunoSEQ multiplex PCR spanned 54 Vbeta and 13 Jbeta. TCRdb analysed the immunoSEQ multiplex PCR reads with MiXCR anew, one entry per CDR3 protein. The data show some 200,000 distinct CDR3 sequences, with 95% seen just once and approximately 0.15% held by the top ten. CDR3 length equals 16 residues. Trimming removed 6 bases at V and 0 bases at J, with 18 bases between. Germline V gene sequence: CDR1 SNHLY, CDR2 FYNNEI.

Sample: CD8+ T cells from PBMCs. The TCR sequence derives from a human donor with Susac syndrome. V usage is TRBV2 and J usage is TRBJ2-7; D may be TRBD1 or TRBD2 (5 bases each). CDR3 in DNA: TGTGCCAGCAGCGAGGGGTCAAACCCAAGCTCCTACGAGCAGTACTTC. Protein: CASSEGSNPSSYEQYF.